Only a few counts were recorded for the clone carrying this T cell receptor beta chain. Its matching antigen is unknown. The data were obtained in a study of vaccination effects on CD4 cells after COVID-19. Study at large: Vaccine administered to participants consisted of two doses of either BNT162b2 or mRNA-1273. Study-wide results and caveats: Nearly all vaccine-induced clones in healthy recipients recognized only SARS-CoV-2.

Before sequencing took place, the ViraFEST assay used viral peptide pools to expand antigen-specific CD4+ T cells. Subsequent to 10 days of culture, CD4+ T cells were isolated. Vaccine recipients, nucleocapsid antibody negative, had no prior SARS-CoV-2 infection. Fresh IL-2-containing medium replaced half the medium on days 3 and 7. The CDR3 contains 13 residues. Losses at the gene ends were 6 bases for V and 10 bases for J; bases not matched to a gene: 5. Per the germline V gene, CDR1 is MNHEY and CDR2 is SMNVEV (reference sequence). The data were produced by immunoSEQ multiplex PCR, yet TCRdb's version contains in-frame clones alone and is incomplete. The profile covers over 55,000 clones, with roughly 79% appearing a single time and about 2.4% taken by the ten largest.

Sequenced material: CD4+ T cells from PBMCs cultured with HCoV-229E spike peptides, taken before COVID-19 vaccination. This chain links TRBV27 with TRBJ1-6; 8 bases align to TRBD1. This TCR was sampled from a human donor who received a COVID-19 vaccine. For the CDR3, the DNA is TGTGCCAGCAGCTGGACAGGGCAGTCACCCCTCCACTTT. Amino acid sequence: CASSWTGQSPLHF.